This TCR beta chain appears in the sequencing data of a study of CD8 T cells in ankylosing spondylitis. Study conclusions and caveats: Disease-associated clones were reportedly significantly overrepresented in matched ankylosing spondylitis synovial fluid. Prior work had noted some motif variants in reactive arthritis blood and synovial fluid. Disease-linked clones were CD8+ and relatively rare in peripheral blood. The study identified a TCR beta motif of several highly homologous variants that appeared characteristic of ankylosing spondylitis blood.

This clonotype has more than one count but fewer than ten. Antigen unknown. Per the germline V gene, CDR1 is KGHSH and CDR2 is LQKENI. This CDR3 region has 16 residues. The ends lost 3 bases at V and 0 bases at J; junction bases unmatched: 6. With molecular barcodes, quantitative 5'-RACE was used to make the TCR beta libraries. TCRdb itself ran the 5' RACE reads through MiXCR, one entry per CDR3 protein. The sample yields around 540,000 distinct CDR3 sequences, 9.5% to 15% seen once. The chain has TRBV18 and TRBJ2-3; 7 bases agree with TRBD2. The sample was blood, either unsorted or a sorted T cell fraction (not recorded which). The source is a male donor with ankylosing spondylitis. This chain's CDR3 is CASSPRGGTSTDTQYF. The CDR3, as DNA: TGTGCCAGCTCACCGCGCGGGGGTACAAGCACAGATACGCAGTATTTT.